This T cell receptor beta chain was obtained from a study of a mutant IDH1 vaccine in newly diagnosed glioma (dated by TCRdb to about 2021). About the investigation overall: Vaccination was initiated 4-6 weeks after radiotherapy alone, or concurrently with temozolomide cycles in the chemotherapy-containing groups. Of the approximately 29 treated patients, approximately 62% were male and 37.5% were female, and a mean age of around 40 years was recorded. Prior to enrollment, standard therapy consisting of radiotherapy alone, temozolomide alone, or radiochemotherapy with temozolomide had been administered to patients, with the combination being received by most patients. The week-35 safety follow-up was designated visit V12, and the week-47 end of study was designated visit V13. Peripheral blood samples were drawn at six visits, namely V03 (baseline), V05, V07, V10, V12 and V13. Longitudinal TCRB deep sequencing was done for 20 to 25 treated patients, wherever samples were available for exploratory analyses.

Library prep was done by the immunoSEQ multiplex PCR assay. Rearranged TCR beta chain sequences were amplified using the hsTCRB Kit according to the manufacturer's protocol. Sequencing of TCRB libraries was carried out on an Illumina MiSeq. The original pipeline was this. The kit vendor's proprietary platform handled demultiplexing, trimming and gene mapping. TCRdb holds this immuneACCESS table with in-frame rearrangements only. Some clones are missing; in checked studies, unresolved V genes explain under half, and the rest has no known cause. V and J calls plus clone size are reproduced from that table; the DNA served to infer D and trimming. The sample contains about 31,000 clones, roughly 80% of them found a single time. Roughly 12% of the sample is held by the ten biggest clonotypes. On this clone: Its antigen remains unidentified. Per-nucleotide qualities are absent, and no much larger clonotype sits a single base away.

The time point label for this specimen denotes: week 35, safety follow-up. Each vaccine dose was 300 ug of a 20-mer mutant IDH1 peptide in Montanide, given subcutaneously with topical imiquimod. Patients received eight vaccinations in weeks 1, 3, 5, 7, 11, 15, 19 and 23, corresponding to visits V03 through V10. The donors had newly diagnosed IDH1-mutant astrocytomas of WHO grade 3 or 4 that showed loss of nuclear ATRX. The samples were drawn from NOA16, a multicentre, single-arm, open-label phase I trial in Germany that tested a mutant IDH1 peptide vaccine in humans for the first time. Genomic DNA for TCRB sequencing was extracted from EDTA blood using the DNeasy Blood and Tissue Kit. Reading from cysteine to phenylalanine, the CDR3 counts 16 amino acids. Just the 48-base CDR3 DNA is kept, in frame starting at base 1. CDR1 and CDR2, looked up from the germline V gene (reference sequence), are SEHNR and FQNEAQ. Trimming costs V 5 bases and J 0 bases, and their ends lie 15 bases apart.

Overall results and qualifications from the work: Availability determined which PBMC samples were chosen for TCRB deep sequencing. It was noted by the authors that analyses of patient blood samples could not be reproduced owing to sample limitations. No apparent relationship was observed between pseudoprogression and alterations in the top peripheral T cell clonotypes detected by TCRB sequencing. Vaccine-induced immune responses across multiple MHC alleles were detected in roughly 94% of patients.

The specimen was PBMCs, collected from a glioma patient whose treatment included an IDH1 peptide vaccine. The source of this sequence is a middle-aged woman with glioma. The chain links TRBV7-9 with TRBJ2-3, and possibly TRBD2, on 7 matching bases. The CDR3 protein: CASSLSGGRSTDTQYF. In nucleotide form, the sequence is TGTGCCAGCAGCCTCTCCGGGGGGCGGAGCACAGATACGCAGTATTTT.